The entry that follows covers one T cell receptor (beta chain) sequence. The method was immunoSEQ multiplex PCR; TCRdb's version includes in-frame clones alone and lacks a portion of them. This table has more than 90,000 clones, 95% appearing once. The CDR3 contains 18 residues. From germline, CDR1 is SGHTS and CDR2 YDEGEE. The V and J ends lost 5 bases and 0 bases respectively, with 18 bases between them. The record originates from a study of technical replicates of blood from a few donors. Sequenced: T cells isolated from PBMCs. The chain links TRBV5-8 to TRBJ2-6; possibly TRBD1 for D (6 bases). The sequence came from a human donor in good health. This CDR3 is CASRTGTLDFSGANVLTF. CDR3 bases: TGTGCCAGCAGAACCGGGACATTGGACTTCTCTGGGGCCAACGTCCTGACTTTC. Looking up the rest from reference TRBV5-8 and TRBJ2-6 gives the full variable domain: EAGVTQSPTHLIKTRGQQATLRCSPISGHTSVYWYQQALGLGLQFLLWYDEGEERNRGNFPPRFSGRQFPNYSSELNVNALELEDSALYLCASRTGTLDFSGANVLTFGAGSRLTVL.